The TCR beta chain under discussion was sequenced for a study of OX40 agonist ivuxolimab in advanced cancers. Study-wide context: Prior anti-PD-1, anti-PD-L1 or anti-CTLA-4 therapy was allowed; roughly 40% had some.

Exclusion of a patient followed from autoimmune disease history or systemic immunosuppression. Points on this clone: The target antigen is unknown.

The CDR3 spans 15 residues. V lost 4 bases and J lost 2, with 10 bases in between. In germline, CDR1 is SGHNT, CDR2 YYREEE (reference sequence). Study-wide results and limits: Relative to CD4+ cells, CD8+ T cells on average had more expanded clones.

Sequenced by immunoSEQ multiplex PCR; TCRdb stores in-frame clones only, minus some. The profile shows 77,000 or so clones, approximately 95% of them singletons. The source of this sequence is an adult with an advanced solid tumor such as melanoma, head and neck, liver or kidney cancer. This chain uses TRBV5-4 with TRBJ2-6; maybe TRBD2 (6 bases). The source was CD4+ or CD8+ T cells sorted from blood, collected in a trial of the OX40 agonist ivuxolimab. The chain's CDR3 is CASSLSGAGANVLTF. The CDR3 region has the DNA TGTGCCAGCAGCCTCTCGGGGGCTGGGGCCAACGTCCTGACTTTC.